This TCR beta chain was obtained from a study of T cell responses to AZD1222 COVID-19 vaccine. Study outcomes and limitations: White British people made up most donors, females outnumbered males, and clonal diversity was possibly underestimated.

J lost 8 bases, V lost 5 bases, and 14 bases had no gene match. Germline V lookup: CDR1 KGHSH, CDR2 LQKENI. There are 16 residues in the CDR3. The table came from immunoSEQ multiplex PCR; TCRdb's copy has only in-frame clones and leaves some out. Of just under 100,000 clones listed, about 88% are singletons. A single count supports this clone. Antigen: not known. The origin of this receptor is an adult in good health. The genes are TRBV18 and TRBJ1-2, with 10 positions matching TRBD1. The sequencing used peripheral blood, collected on day 0 of AZD1222 vaccination. CDR3: CASSSATPGQGKGYTF. CDR3 in DNA: TGTGCCAGCTCATCCGCCACACCGGGACAGGGGAAGGGCTACACCTTC.